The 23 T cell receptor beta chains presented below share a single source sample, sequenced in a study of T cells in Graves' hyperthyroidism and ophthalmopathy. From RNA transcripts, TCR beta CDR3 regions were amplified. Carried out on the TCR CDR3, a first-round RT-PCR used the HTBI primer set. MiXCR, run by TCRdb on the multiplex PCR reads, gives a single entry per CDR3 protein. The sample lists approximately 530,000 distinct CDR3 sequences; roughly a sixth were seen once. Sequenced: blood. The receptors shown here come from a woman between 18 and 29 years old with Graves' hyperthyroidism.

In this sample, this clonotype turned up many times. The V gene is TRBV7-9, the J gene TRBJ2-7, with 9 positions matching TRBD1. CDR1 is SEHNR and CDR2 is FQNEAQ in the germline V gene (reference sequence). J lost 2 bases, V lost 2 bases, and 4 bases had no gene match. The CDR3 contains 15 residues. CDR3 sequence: CASSLRGQGPYEQYF. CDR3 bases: TGTGCCAGCAGCTTAAGGGGACAGGGCCCCTACGAGCAGTACTTC.

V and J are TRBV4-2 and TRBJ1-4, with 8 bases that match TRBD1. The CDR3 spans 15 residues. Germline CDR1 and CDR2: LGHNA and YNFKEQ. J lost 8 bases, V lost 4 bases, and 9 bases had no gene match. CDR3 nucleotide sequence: TGTGCCAGCAGCCCAGGGACAGGTGATACGGAAAAACTGTTTTTT. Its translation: CASSPGTGDTEKLFF.

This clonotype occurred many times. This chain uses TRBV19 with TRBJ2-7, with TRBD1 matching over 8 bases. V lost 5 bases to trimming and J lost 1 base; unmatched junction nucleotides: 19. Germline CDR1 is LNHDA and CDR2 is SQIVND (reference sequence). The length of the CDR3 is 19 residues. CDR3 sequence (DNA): TGTGCCAGTAGTGCACGACAGGGGACGCAGGAATACAATTCCTACGAGCAGTACTTC. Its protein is CASSARQGTQEYNSYEQYF.

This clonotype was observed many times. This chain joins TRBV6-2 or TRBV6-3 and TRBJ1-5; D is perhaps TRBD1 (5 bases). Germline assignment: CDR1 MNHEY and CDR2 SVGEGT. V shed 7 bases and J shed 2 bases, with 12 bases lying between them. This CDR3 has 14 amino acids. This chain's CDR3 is CASTEWGRNQPQHF. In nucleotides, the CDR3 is TGTGCCAGCACCGAATGGGGACGCAATCAGCCCCAGCATTTT.

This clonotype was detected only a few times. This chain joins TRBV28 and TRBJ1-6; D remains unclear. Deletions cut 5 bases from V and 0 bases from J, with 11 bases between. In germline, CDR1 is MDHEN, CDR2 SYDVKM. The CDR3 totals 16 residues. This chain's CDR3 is CASSDQSSSYNSPLHF. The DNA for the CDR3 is TGTGCCAGCAGTGACCAGTCGAGCTCCTATAATTCACCCCTCCACTTT.

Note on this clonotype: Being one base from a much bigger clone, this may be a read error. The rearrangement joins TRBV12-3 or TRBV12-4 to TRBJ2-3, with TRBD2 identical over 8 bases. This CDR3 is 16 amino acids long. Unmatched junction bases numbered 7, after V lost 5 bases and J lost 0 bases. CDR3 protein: CASSGYAGGSTDTQYF. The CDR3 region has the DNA TGTGCCAGCAGTGGATACGCGGGAGGTAGCACAGATACGCAGTATTTT.

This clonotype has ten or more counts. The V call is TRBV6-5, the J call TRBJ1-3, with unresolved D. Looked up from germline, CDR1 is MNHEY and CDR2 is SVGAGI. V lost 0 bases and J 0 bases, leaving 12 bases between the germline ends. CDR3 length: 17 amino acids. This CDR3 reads CASSYSVSVGSGNTIYF. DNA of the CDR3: TGTGCCAGCAGTTACTCTGTTTCAGTAGGCTCTGGAAACACCATATATTTT.

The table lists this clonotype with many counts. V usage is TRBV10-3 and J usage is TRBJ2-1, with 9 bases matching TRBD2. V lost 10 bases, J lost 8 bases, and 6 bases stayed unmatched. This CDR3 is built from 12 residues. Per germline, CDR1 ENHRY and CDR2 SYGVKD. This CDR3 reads CATGTSFDEQFF. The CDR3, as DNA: TGTGCCACCGGGACTAGCTTCGATGAGCAGTTCTTC.

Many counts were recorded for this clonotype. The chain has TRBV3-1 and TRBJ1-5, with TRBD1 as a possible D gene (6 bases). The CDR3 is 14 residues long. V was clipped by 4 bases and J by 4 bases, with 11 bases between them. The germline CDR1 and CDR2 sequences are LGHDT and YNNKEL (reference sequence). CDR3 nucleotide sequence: TGTGCCAGCAGCCCGGACAGCGGGAATCAGCCCCAGCATTTT. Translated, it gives CASSPDSGNQPQHF. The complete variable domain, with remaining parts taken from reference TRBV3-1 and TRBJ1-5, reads DTAVSQTPKYLVTQMGNDKSIKCEQNLGHDTMYWYKQDSKKFLKIMFSYNNKELIINETVPNRFSPKSPDKAHLNLHINSLELGDSAVYFCASSPDSGNQPQHFGDGTRLSIL.

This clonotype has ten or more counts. CDR3 sequence: CATSRPSETSGRVDSYEQYF. Here the CDR3 DNA reads TGTGCCACCAGCAGACCGTCCGAGACTAGCGGGAGGGTAGACTCCTACGAGCAGTACTTC. This chain uses TRBV15 with TRBJ2-7; 14 nucleotides line up with TRBD2. There are 20 residues in the CDR3. CDR1 is LNHNV and CDR2 is YYDKDF in the germline V gene (reference sequence). V shed 2 bases and J 0 bases; nucleotides not matched to a gene: 12.

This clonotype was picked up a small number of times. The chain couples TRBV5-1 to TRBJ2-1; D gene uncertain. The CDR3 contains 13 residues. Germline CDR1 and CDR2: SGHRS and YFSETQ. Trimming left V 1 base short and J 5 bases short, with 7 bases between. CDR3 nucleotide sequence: TGCGCCAGCAGCTTGAACACAGACAATGAGCAGTTCTTC. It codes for CASSLNTDNEQFF.

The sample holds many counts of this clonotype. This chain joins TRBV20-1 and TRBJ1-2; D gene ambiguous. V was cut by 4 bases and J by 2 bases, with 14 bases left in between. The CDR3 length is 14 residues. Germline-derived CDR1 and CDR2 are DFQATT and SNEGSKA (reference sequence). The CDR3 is CSAIGQDWNYGYTF. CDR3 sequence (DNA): TGCAGTGCTATTGGCCAGGACTGGAACTATGGCTACACCTTC.

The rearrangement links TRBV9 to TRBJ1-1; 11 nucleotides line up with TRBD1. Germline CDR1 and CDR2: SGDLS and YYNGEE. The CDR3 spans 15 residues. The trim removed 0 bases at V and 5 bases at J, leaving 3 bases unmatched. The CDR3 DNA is TGTGCCAGCAGCGTAGGGACAGGGGGCTTTACTGAAGCTTTCTTT. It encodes CASSVGTGGFTEAFF. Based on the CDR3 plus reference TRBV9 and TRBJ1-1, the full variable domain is DSGVTQTPKHLITATGQRVTLRCSPRSGDLSVYWYQQSLDQGLQFLIQYYNGEERAKGNILERFSAQQFPDLHSELNLSSLELGDSALYFCASSVGTGGFTEAFFGQGTRLTVV.

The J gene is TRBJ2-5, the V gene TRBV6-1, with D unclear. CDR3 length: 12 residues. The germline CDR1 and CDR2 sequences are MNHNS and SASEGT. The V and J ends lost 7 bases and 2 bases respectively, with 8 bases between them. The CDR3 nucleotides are TGTGCCAGCAAGCATCGACAAGAGACCCAGTACTTC. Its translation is CASKHRQETQYF.

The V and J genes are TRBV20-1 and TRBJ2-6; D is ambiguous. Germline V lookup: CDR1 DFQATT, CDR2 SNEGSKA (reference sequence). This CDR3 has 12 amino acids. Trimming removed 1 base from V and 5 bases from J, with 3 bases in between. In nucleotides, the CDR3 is TGCAGTGCTAGAGTTAGGGCCAACGTCCTGACTTTC. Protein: CSARVRANVLTF.

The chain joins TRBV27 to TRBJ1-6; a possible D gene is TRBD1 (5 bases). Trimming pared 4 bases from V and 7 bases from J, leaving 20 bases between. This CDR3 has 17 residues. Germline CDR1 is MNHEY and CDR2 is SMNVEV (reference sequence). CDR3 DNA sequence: TGTGCCAGCAGTTCACGGACACTCCCTCGAGGAAATTCACCCCTCCACTTT. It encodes CASSSRTLPRGNSPLHF.

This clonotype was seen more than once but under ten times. The CDR3 DNA follows: TGCAGCGTTGGGACTTTCACAGATACGCAGTATTTT. It specifies CSVGTFTDTQYF. This sequence joins TRBV29-1 and TRBJ2-3, with D perhaps matching TRBD2 (5 bases). Trimming took 4 bases from V and 2 from J, leaving 7 bases between them. Germline-derived CDR1 and CDR2 are SQVTM and ANQGSEA. The CDR3 is 12 residues long.

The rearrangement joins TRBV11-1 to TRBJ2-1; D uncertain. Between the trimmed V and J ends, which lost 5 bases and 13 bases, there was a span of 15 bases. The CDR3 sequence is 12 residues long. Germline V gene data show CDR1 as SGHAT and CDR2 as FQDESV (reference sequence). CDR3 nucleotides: TGTGCCAGCAGCCCGCAAGGTCGGCTTCAGTTCTTC. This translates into CASSPQGRLQFF.

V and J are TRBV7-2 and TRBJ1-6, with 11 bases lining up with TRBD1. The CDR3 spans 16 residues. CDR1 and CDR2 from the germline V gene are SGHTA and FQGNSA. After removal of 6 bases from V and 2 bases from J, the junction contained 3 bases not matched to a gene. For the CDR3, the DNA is TGTGCCAGCAGACGGGACAGGGGGACCTATAATTCACCCCTCCACTTT. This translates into CASRRDRGTYNSPLHF.

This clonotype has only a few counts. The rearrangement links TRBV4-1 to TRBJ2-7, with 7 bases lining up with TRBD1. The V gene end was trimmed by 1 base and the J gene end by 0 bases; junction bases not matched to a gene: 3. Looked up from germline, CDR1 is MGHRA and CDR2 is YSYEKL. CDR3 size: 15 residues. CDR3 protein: CASSQAQGPSYEQYF. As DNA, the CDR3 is TGCGCCAGCAGCCAAGCACAGGGGCCCTCCTACGAGCAGTACTTC.

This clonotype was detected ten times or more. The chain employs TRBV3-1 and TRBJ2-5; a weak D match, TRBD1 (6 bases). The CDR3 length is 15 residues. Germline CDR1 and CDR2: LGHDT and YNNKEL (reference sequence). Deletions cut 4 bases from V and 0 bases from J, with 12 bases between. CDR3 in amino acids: CASSLIGTHQETQYF. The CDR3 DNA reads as TGTGCCAGCAGCCTTATAGGGACACACCAAGAGACCCAGTACTTC.

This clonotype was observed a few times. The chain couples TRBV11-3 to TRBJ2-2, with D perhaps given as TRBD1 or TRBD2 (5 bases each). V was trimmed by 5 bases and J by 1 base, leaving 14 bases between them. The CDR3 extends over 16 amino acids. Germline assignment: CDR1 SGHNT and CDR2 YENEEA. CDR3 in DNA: TGTGCCAGCAGCCCCTGGGGCGGGCAGAACACCGGGGAGCTGTTTTTT. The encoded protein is CASSPWGGQNTGELFF.

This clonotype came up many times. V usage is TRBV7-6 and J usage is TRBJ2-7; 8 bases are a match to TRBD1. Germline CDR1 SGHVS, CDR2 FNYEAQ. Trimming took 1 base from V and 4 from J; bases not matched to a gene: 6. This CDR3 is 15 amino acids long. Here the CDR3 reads CASSLGAGGQYEQYF. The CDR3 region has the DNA TGTGCCAGCAGCTTAGGGGCAGGGGGCCAGTACGAGCAGTACTTC.